These 29 T cell receptor beta chains originate from one sample sequenced in a study of blood T cell repertoires in COVID-19. Profiling relied on immunoSEQ multiplex PCR, and the TCRdb table lists in-frame clones only, not all of them. This table holds over 120,000 clones, over 65% found once. Input material: PBMCs or T cells enriched from blood (not recorded which). The receptors derive from a woman between 50 and 59 years old who had recovered from COVID-19.

The chain carries TRBV6-5 and TRBJ1-1, with D possibly being TRBD1 (5 bases). The CDR3 consists of 14 residues. From germline, CDR1 is MNHEY and CDR2 SVGAGI. V was pared by 6 bases and J by 2 bases, with 13 bases between. The CDR3 DNA sequence: TGTGCCAGCAGCCACCGCGACAGAAACACTGAAGCTTTCTTT. Translation gives CASSHRDRNTEAFF.

V gene TRBV6-5 combines with J gene TRBJ1-1; D is undetermined. The CDR3 extends over 13 amino acids. V was trimmed by 3 bases and J by 5 bases, leaving 10 bases between them. Looked up from germline, CDR1 is MNHEY and CDR2 is SVGAGI. CDR3 in DNA: TGTGCCAGCAGTTATAGTCCCGGGACTGAAGCTTTCTTT. Its translation is CASSYSPGTEAFF.

The rearrangement links TRBV3-1 (or the pseudogene TRBV3-2) to TRBJ1-2; 8 nucleotides align to TRBD1. V was pared by 8 bases and J by 8 bases, with 10 bases of the junction left unmatched. The CDR3 runs 13 residues. Per the germline V gene, CDR1 is LGHDT and CDR2 is YNNKEL (reference sequence). CDR3 nucleotide sequence: TGTGCCAGCTCTCTACAGGGGGACGGAGGCTACACCTTC. It translates to CASSLQGDGGYTF.

This clone has only a few counts. The chain has TRBV18 and TRBJ2-7; D might be TRBD1 (6 bases). V was shortened by 3 bases and J by 6 bases, with 12 bases between the two germline ends. The CDR3 loop spans 13 amino acids. Germline CDR1 and CDR2: KGHSH and LQKENI. The CDR3 coding sequence is TGTGCCAGCTCACCGGGACACGGTTTCGAGCAGTACTTC. Encoded protein: CASSPGHGFEQYF.

V is TRBV5-4 and J is TRBJ2-5, with 9 bases lining up with TRBD2. The CDR3 extends over 15 amino acids. The germline V gene encodes CDR1 SGHNT and CDR2 YYREEE (reference sequence). After removal of 6 bases from V and 2 bases from J, the junction contained 8 bases not matched to a gene. The CDR3 protein is CASTRSGGPQETQYF. The CDR3 coding sequence is TGTGCCAGCACCCGAAGCGGGGGGCCACAAGAGACCCAGTACTTC.

This clone was seen a single time. The chain combines TRBV27 with TRBJ2-6, with TRBD1 identical over 8 bases. J gave up 1 base and V 6 bases, and 14 bases lay outside the gene matches. This CDR3 has 19 amino acids. Germline V CDR1 and CDR2: MNHEY, SMNVEV (reference sequence). CDR3 sequence reads: CASRTDRGRGGSGANVLTF. The CDR3 coding sequence is TGTGCCAGCAGGACTGACAGGGGTAGAGGAGGTTCTGGGGCCAACGTCCTGACTTTC. The full variable domain, rest sourced from reference TRBV27 and TRBJ2-6, is EAQVTQNPRYLITVTGKKLTVTCSQNMNHEYMSWYRQDPGLGLRQIYYSMNVEVTDKGDVPEGYKVSRKEKRNFPLILESPSPNQTSLYFCASRTDRGRGGSGANVLTFGAGSRLTVL.

V and J are TRBV7-3 and TRBJ2-1; 9 nucleotides line up with TRBD2. CDR3 length: 15 residues. The V gene's germline CDR1 is SGHTA and CDR2 FQGTGA. V lost 5 bases and J lost 4; bases outside the gene matches: 6. The CDR3 nucleotides are TGTGCCAGCAGCCCCAGCGGGGGGTCGTACAATGAGCAGTTCTTC. This gives the protein CASSPSGGSYNEQFF.

The V and J genes are TRBV27 and TRBJ2-3, with 11 nucleotides matching TRBD2. V lost 4 bases, J lost 2 bases, and 5 bases stayed unmatched. CDR1 MNHEY and CDR2 SMNVEV come from the germline V gene (reference sequence). The CDR3 extends over 16 amino acids. In DNA form, the CDR3 reads TGTGCCAGCAGTTCGGGACTAGCGGAGTACACAGATACGCAGTATTTT. Protein sequence: CASSSGLAEYTDTQYF.

This sequence joins TRBV28 and TRBJ2-7; TRBD1 aligns across 8 bases. Trimming cost V 4 bases and J 2 bases; bases outside gene matches: 7. The CDR3 extends over 15 amino acids. The germline V gene has CDR1 MDHEN and CDR2 SYDVKM. The CDR3 loop reads CASSSWTGKAYEQYV. DNA for the CDR3: TGTGCCAGCAGTTCTTGGACAGGGAAGGCCTACGAGCAGTACGTC.

The genes are TRBV24-1 and TRBJ1-1; tentatively, D is TRBD1 (5 bases). The CDR3 extends over 15 amino acids. The germline CDR1 and CDR2 sequences are KGHDR and SFDVKD. Trimming left V 7 bases short and J 0 bases short, with 14 bases between. The CDR3 reads CATRGSGLMNTEAFF. In DNA, the CDR3 is TGTGCCACCAGGGGTTCAGGGCTGATGAACACTGAAGCTTTCTTT.

This chain connects TRBV19 to TRBJ2-7; TRBD1 matches at 7 bases. The CDR3 totals 12 residues. Germline V gives CDR1 LNHDA, CDR2 SQIVND (reference sequence). J lost 6 bases, V lost 7 bases, and 6 bases had no gene match. CDR3 coding DNA: TGTGCCAGTACCGAAAACAGGGGCGAGCAGTACTTC. It specifies CASTENRGEQYF.

This chain links TRBV3-1 (or the pseudogene TRBV3-2) with TRBJ2-6; 9 nucleotides agree with TRBD2. CDR1 and CDR2 from the germline V gene are LGHDT and YNNKEL (reference sequence). CDR3 length: 21 amino acids. The V segment lost 4 bases and the J segment 1 base; nucleotides outside the gene matches: 17. The CDR3 DNA sequence: TGTGCCAGCAGCCGGATCCTAGCGGGAATAAGCCCTTCATCTGGGGCCAACGTCCTGACTTTC. Its protein product is CASSRILAGISPSSGANVLTF.

Turning to this clone: This specimen includes other DNA sequences encoding the same CDR3. The genes are TRBV5-6 and TRBJ1-5, with 10 bases matching TRBD1. Germline V lookup: CDR1 SGHDT, CDR2 YYEEEE. This CDR3 is 15 amino acids long. V shed 2 bases, J shed 7 bases, and the junction held 6 bases outside the gene matches. The CDR3 loop is CASSLWDRGGQPQHF. For the CDR3, the DNA is TGTGCCAGCAGCTTATGGGACAGGGGTGGGCAGCCCCAGCATTTT. The full variable domain, its missing parts supplied by reference TRBV5-6 and TRBJ1-5, is DAGVTQSPTHLIKTRGQQVTLRCSPKSGHDTVSWYQQALGQGPQFIFQYYEEEERQRGNFPDRFSGHQFPNYSSELNVNALLLGDSALYLCASSLWDRGGQPQHFGDGTRLSIL.

The sample holds a few counts of this clone. The chain recombines TRBV30 with TRBJ1-6; D possibly corresponds to TRBD1 (5 bases). This CDR3 comprises 13 residues. The V gene lost 0 bases and the J gene lost 13 bases, with 13 bases spanning the gap. Germline CDR1 GTSNPN, CDR2 SVGIG (reference sequence). CDR3 region: CAWSVRAMSPLHF. Here the CDR3 DNA reads TGTGCCTGGAGTGTCAGGGCTATGTCTCCCCTCCACTTT.

This sequence joins TRBV28 and TRBJ1-1; 8 nucleotides align to TRBD1. The V gene's germline CDR1 is MDHEN and CDR2 SYDVKM. This CDR3 is built from 14 residues. The V segment lost 1 base and the J segment 11 bases; nucleotides outside the gene matches: 9. The CDR3 loop is CASSLSPGQAKAFF. The CDR3 DNA reads TGTGCCAGCAGTTTATCCCCGGGACAGGCCAAGGCTTTCTTT.

Only a few counts were recorded for this clone. The V and J genes are TRBV19 and TRBJ2-2; 7 bases align to TRBD1. V lost 6 bases to trimming and J lost 15 bases; unmatched junction nucleotides: 4. The germline V gene encodes CDR1 LNHDA and CDR2 SQIVND (reference sequence). The length of the CDR3 is 10 residues. The CDR3 loop is CASRRDSMFF. DNA for the CDR3: TGTGCCAGTAGGAGGGACAGCATGTTTTTT.

V and J are TRBV15 and TRBJ2-1, with TRBD2 matching over 12 bases. Trimming removed 3 bases from V and 8 bases from J; junction bases left unmatched: 5. This CDR3 region has 15 residues. Germline assignment: CDR1 LNHNV and CDR2 YYDKDF (reference sequence). The CDR3 DNA sequence: TGTGCCACCAGCAGTCTAGCGGGGGGGCGCGATGAGCAGTTCTTC. Translated: CATSSLAGGRDEQFF. The entire variable domain, with the rest obtained from reference TRBV15 and TRBJ2-1, is as follows: DAMVIQNPRYQVTQFGKPVTLSCSQTLNHNVMYWYQQKSSQAPKLLFHYYDKDFNNEADTPDNFQSRRPNTSFCFLDIRSPGLGDTAMYLCATSSLAGGRDEQFFGPGTRLTVL.

The rearrangement joins TRBV6-5 to TRBJ2-5; 8 bases are shared with TRBD2. V lost 8 bases and J lost 1; bases outside the gene matches: 6. The CDR3 totals 14 residues. The germline V gene encodes CDR1 MNHEY and CDR2 SVGAGI. CDR3 sequence: CASERSGGQETQYF. CDR3 bases: TGTGCCAGCGAGAGGAGCGGGGGCCAAGAGACCCAGTACTTC.

The chain joins TRBV4-2 to TRBJ2-4, with D possibly TRBD2 on 7 matching bases. V lost 1 base and J 5 bases, leaving 18 bases between the germline ends. The CDR3 runs 17 residues. CDR1 is LGHNA, CDR2 YNFKEQ, per germline. CDR3: CASSQALRGGAENIQYF. The CDR3 DNA is TGTGCCAGCAGCCAAGCTTTAAGGGGGGGGGCAGAAAACATTCAGTACTTC.

Only one count was recorded for this clone. The chain combines TRBV7-7 with TRBJ1-3; possible D gene TRBD1, 5 bases. CDR3 length: 13 amino acids. The germline gives CDR1 SSHAT, CDR2 FNYEAQ (reference sequence). V was clipped by 5 bases and J by 4 bases, with 9 bases between them. The CDR3 here is CASSQRTGNTIYF. The CDR3 DNA follows: TGTGCCAGCAGCCAGAGGACAGGAAACACCATATATTTT.

This clone was counted between two and nine times. The gene calls are TRBV19 and TRBJ2-1, with 7 bases identical to TRBD1. The germline V gene has CDR1 LNHDA and CDR2 SQIVND (reference sequence). J was trimmed by 7 bases and V by 7 bases; bases with no gene match: 19. This CDR3 has 17 residues. The CDR3 sequence is CASTTRDSRQELNEQFF. As DNA, the CDR3 is TGTGCCAGTACCACCCGGGACAGTCGTCAAGAGTTAAATGAGCAGTTCTTC.

CDR3 bases: TGTGCCACCAGCAGGATAGAATCGGGACTAGCGGGGGGCCAAGAGACCCAGTACTTC. As protein: CATSRIESGLAGGQETQYF. The chain carries TRBV15 and TRBJ2-5; TRBD2 agrees at 15 bases. CDR1 is LNHNV and CDR2 is YYDKDF in the germline V gene (reference sequence). Trimming took 3 bases from V and 1 from J; bases not matched to a gene: 9. The CDR3 contains 19 residues. Filled out from reference TRBV15 and TRBJ2-5, the complete variable domain reads DAMVIQNPRYQVTQFGKPVTLSCSQTLNHNVMYWYQQKSSQAPKLLFHYYDKDFNNEADTPDNFQSRRPNTSFCFLDIRSPGLGDTAMYLCATSRIESGLAGGQETQYFGPGTRLLVL.

V is TRBV4-1 and J is TRBJ1-2; 7 bases agree with TRBD1. Germline V gene sequence: CDR1 MGHRA, CDR2 YSYEKL. V shed 1 base, J shed 6 bases, and the junction held 14 bases outside the gene matches. CDR3 length: 17 residues. The CDR3 loop is CASSQALTGLLGDGYTF. CDR3 nucleotides: TGCGCCAGCAGCCAAGCTCTGACAGGGTTGTTAGGTGATGGCTACACCTTC.

V and J are TRBV10-3 and TRBJ1-4; TRBD1 might be the D (5 bases). Germline CDR1 and CDR2: ENHRY and SYGVKD. This CDR3 has 13 residues. The germline V and J ends were trimmed by 6 bases and 6 bases, with 11 bases remaining between them. The CDR3 is CAIRGQGDEKLFF. Here the CDR3 DNA reads TGTGCCATCAGGGGCCAGGGCGATGAAAAACTGTTTTTT.

This chain joins TRBV3-1 (or the pseudogene TRBV3-2) and TRBJ1-4, with D maybe TRBD1 (6 bases). The germline gives CDR1 LGHDT, CDR2 YNNKEL (reference sequence). This CDR3 is 14 amino acids long. V was cut by 4 bases and J by 8 bases, with 14 bases left in between. In nucleotides, the CDR3 is TGTGCCAGCAGCCCAACAGGGTCGGGGGAAAAACTGTTTTTT. Amino acid sequence: CASSPTGSGEKLFF.

This clone was seen just once. The chain has TRBV6-1 and TRBJ1-1; D may be TRBD1 (6 bases). CDR1 and CDR2 from the germline V gene are MNHNS and SASEGT. The CDR3 has 16 amino acids. With 0 bases removed from V and 2 bases from J, the gap between germline ends came to 13 bases. CDR3 sequence: CASSEAFGQPNTEAFF. CDR3 coding DNA: TGTGCCAGCAGTGAAGCTTTTGGACAGCCAAACACTGAAGCTTTCTTT.

This clone has more than one count but fewer than ten. This chain joins TRBV5-1 and TRBJ1-2, with 7 bases matching TRBD1. The CDR3 runs 15 residues. Germline-derived CDR1 and CDR2 are SGHRS and YFSETQ. V trimming: 0 bases; J trimming: 4 bases; junction bases outside the gene matches: 6. The CDR3 region has the DNA TGCGCCAGCAGCTTGGCAGGGGGAGCCCTCTATGGCTACACCTTC. It is translated as CASSLAGGALYGYTF.

As DNA, the CDR3 is TGTGCCAGCAGGGCGGGATCTCCGGGATGGGTCCTGACTTTC. It translates to CASRAGSPGWVLTF. The chain employs TRBV28 and TRBJ2-6; possibly TRBD2 for D (6 bases). Germline values: CDR1 MDHEN, CDR2 SYDVKM. CDR3 length equals 14 residues. Trimming removed 6 bases from V and 13 bases from J, with 19 bases in between.

The V call is TRBV6-6, the J call TRBJ1-1; D gene unclear. V was pared by 2 bases and J by 5 bases, with 6 bases between. CDR1 is MNHNY and CDR2 is SVGAGI in the germline V gene (reference sequence). The CDR3 length is 12 residues. The CDR3 nucleotides are TGTGCCAGCAGTTACGGGCCTACTGAAGCTTTCTTT. Translating it yields CASSYGPTEAFF.